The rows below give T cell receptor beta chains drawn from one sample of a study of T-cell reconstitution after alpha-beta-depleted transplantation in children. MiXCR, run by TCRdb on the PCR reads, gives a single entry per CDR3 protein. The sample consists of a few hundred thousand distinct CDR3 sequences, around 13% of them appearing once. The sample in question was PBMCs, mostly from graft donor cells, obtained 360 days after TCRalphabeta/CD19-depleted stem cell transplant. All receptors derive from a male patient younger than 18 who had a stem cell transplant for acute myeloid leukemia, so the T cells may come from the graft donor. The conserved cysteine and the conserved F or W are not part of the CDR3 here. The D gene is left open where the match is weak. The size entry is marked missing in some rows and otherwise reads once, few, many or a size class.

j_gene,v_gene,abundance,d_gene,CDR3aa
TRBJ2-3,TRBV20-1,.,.,SAPVAESTDTQY
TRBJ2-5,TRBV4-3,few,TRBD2,ASSPLGLAVPETQY
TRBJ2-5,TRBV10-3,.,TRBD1,AISESDRGLETQY
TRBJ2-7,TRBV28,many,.,ASSLSSLGGGPSYEQY
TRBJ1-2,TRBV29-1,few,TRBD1,SVAGQAFNYGYT
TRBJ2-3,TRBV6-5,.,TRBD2,ASSYFGSGRSTDTQY
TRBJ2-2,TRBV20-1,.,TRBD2,SARGLAGFSPGELF
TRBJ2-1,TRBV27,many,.,ASSLIGSSYNEQF
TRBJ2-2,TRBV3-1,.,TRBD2,ASTLTSGLTGELF
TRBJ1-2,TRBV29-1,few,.,SVEGFFPPVGGYT
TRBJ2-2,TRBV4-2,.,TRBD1,ASSQETPGQGAGELF
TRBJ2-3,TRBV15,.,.,ATSSFGEVADTQY
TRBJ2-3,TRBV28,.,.,ASSSGPPPGTQY
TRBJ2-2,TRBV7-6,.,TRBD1,ASSLAGTGTTGELF
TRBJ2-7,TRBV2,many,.,ASSAFGEQY
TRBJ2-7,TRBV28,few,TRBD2,ASSSTGLAGGEEQY
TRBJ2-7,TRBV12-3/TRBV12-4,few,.,ASSALGPGLFSYEQY
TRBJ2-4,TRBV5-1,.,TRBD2,ASSSSSGRLDIQY
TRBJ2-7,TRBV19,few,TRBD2,ASSIARNSGISYEQY
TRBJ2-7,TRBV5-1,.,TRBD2,ASSQAASGRWEQY
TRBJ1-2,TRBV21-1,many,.,ASSKNHRVGGYT
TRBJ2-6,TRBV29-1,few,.,SVEMKGSGANVLT
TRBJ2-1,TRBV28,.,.,ASRGRVVHNEQF
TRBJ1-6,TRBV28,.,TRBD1,ASSYRDRRRIGSPLH
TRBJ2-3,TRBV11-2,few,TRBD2,ASSLEPGLAGILSTDTQY
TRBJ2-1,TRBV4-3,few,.,ASSRTREGRTTSEQF
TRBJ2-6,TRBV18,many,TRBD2,ASSLLAERPSRANVLT
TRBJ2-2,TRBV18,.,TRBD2,ASSPPLAGIRTGELF
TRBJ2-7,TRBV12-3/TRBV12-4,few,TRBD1,ASSSRQGVYEQY
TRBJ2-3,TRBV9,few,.,ASSVGNYHSDTDTQY
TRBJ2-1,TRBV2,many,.,ASSVGRGPHNEQF
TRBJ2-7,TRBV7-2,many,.,ASSHYFRDFHSYEQY
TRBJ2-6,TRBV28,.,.,ATQDSPLRANVLT
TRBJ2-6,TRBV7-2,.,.,ASSLQVWANVLT
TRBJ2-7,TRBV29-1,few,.,SVAYGQSSYEQY
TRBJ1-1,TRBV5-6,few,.,ASSLAYGEGTEAF
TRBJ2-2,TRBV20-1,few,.,SARDISNTGELF
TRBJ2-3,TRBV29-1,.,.,SVGPGSADTQY
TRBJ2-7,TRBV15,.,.,ATSRDNGFGLNYEQY
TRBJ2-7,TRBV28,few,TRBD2,ASSLLREWTYEQY
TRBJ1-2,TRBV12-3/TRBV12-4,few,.,ATTFGAGYGYT
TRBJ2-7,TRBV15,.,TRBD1,ATSRGQGTYEQY
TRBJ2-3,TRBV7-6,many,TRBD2,ASSRHLAGGGPTDTQY
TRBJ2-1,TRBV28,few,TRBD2,ASSLAGGPSIEQF
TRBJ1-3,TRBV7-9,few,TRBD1,ASSVMTGKAGNTIY
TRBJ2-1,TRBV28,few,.,ASRTHGINEQF
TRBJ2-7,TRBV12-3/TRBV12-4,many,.,ASSPLGVLPYSYEQY
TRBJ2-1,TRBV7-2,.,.,ASSFGRGDEQF
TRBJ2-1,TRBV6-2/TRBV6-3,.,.,ASGLAFRRIASYNEQF
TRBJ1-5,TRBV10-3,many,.,AIMGIGQPQH
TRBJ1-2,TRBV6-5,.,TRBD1,ASSYNRGSYGYT
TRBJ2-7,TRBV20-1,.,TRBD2,SAKASGTYEQY